A single sample is the source of the 19 T cell receptor beta chains below, sequenced in a study of CD8+CD57+ T cells in acquired aplastic anemia. The authors sequenced patients whose flow cytometry had shown CD8+CD57+ cell expansion. The study profiled TCR beta VDJ and CDR3 using genomic DNA as template. TCRdb used MiXCR to reprocess the reads, holding one entry per CDR3 protein. The table includes some 150,000 distinct CDR3 sequences, about 48% detected once. Sequencing was carried out using sorted CD4+, CD8+, or CD8+CD57+ T cells (not recorded which) from PBMCs. These TCRs come from a human donor with aplastic anemia.

Points on this clonotype: With a much larger clone just one base away, this may be a read error. The V call is TRBV12-3 or TRBV12-4, the J call TRBJ2-3; D call uncertain. Trimming took 2 bases from V and 4 from J, leaving 7 bases between them. The CDR3 has 13 amino acids. This chain's CDR3 is CASSLRYSDTQYF. CDR3 sequence (DNA): TGTGCCAGCAGTTTAAGATACTCAGATACGCAGTATTTT.

In its sample, this clonotype was seen many times. The V call is TRBV7-2, the J call TRBJ1-2, with D possibly matching TRBD1 (5 bases). V dropped 0 bases and J dropped 8 bases, with 16 bases sitting between them. The germline V gene has CDR1 SGHTA and CDR2 FQGNSA. The CDR3 totals 15 residues. CDR3 sequence reads: CASSLAGDPKGGYTF. As DNA, the CDR3 is TGTGCCAGCAGCTTAGCAGGGGACCCGAAGGGCGGCTACACCTTC.

This clonotype appeared many times. V and J are TRBV7-9 and TRBJ1-1, with TRBD1 identical over 7 bases. The CDR3 sequence is 11 residues long. The J segment lost 11 bases and the V segment lost 5 bases, leaving 5 bases of the junction unmatched. Germline CDR1 is SEHNR and CDR2 is FQNEAQ (reference sequence). The CDR3 reads CASSRDRWAFF. CDR3 nucleotides: TGTGCCAGCAGCCGGGACAGATGGGCTTTCTTT. The variable domain in full, completed from reference TRBV7-9 and TRBJ1-1, reads DTGVSQNPRHKITKRGQNVTFRCDPISEHNRLYWYRQTLGQGPEFLTYFQNEAQLEKSRLLSDRFSAERPKGSFSTLEIQRTEQGDSAMYLCASSRDRWAFFGQGTRLTVV.

This chain connects TRBV10-3 to TRBJ1-2; D unclear. Germline CDR1 ENHRY, CDR2 SYGVKD. The V end lost 6 bases, the J end lost 8 bases, and 16 bases lay between the germline ends. The CDR3 is 13 amino acids. The DNA of the CDR3 is TGTGCCATCAGGCGGGCAGCGGATGGCGGCTACACCTTC. It yields the protein CAIRRAADGGYTF.

Ten or more counts support this clonotype. The CDR3 DNA sequence: TGCGCCAGCAGCCAAGATGCGGGAACCTACGAGCAGTACTTC. This sequence encodes CASSQDAGTYEQYF. This chain joins TRBV4-3 and TRBJ2-7; D is perhaps TRBD2 (6 bases). The V and J ends lost 0 bases and 2 bases respectively, with 8 bases between them. This CDR3 is 14 amino acids long. Germline V gives CDR1 LGHNA, CDR2 YSLEER.

The V gene is TRBV2, the J gene TRBJ2-5, with D possibly being TRBD1 or TRBD2 (5 bases each). V lost 7 bases and J 4 bases, leaving 16 bases between the germline ends. Germline V gives CDR1 SNHLY, CDR2 FYNNEI. This CDR3 is built from 14 residues. The DNA of the CDR3 is TGTGCCAGCAAGGCGAGGTTGGGGACAGAGACCCAGTACTTC. The encoded protein is CASKARLGTETQYF.

V gene TRBV9 combines with J gene TRBJ2-2; 11 bases fit TRBD2. The junction had 1 base not matched to a gene; V was cut back by 2 bases and J by 4 bases. Germline CDR1 SGDLS, CDR2 YYNGEE. This CDR3 has 15 amino acids. CDR3 protein: CASSVSGGATGELFF. In nucleotides, the CDR3 is TGTGCCAGCAGCGTTAGCGGGGGGGCCACCGGGGAGCTGTTTTTT.

The rearrangement uses TRBV7-2 and TRBJ2-1, with D tentatively TRBD1 (6 bases). CDR3 length: 15 amino acids. The germline CDR1 and CDR2 sequences are SGHTA and FQGNSA. Trimming removed 0 bases from V and 4 bases from J, with 10 bases in between. The CDR3 DNA reads TGTGCCAGCAGCTTAGCCAGGGGAGTGTACAATGAGCAGTTCTTC. Translated, it gives CASSLARGVYNEQFF.

This clonotype was recorded many times. The rearrangement links TRBV2 to TRBJ2-2; D is unclear. V lost 4 bases and J 2 bases, leaving 8 bases between the germline ends. Germline V gene lookup returns CDR1 SNHLY and CDR2 FYNNEI. CDR3 length: 14 residues. The CDR3 DNA follows: TGTGCCAGCAGTGCGGCACGAAACACCGGGGAGCTGTTTTTT. Protein: CASSAARNTGELFF.

The V and J genes are TRBV11-1 and TRBJ1-6, with D possibly matching TRBD1 (5 bases). The CDR3 has 16 amino acids. The germline V and J ends were trimmed by 1 base and 7 bases, with 14 bases remaining between them. The germline V gene has CDR1 SGHAT and CDR2 FQDESV (reference sequence). CDR3 sequence: CASSLGSGGTNSPLHF. The CDR3 bases are TGTGCCAGCAGCTTAGGGAGCGGGGGAACGAATTCACCCCTCCACTTT.

The chain couples TRBV11-2 to TRBJ1-6; D ambiguous. Germline CDR1 is SGHAT and CDR2 is FQNNGV. This CDR3 region has 17 residues. With 5 bases removed from V and 4 bases from J, the gap between germline ends came to 18 bases. The CDR3 reads CASSRGGFQRYNSPLHF. CDR3 DNA sequence: TGTGCCAGCAGCCGCGGCGGGTTTCAAAGGTATAATTCACCCCTCCACTTT.

The chain combines TRBV20-1 with TRBJ2-7; 7 positions agree with TRBD1. The CDR3 contains 13 residues. V lost 8 bases and J lost 0; bases outside the gene matches: 7. Germline V gene sequence: CDR1 DFQATT, CDR2 SNEGSKA (reference sequence). This chain's CDR3 is CSTEGAASYEQYF. The CDR3 DNA sequence: TGCAGTACTGAGGGGGCTGCCTCCTACGAGCAGTACTTC.

This chain links TRBV24-1 with TRBJ2-2; TRBD1 might be the D (6 bases). The V and J ends lost 5 bases and 2 bases respectively, with 14 bases between them. Germline V gene sequence: CDR1 KGHDR, CDR2 SFDVKD. This CDR3 region has 16 residues. DNA for the CDR3: TGTGCCACCAGTGGATCCGGGACAAAAAACACCGGGGAGCTGTTTTTT. Its protein is CATSGSGTKNTGELFF.

This clonotype was recorded many times. The rearrangement joins TRBV20-1 to TRBJ1-6; D ambiguous. V was shortened by 3 bases and J by 8 bases, with 11 bases between the two germline ends. Germline-derived CDR1 and CDR2 are DFQATT and SNEGSKA (reference sequence). The CDR3 spans 13 residues. CDR3 protein: CSASTPGDSPLHF. The CDR3 DNA sequence: TGCAGTGCTAGTACCCCGGGCGATTCACCCCTCCACTTT.

The rearrangement uses TRBV4-1 and TRBJ1-1; D is possibly TRBD1 (5 bases). Germline V lookup: CDR1 MGHRA, CDR2 YSYEKL. Trimming left V 2 bases short and J 12 bases short, with 10 bases between. The length of the CDR3 is 11 residues. The CDR3 DNA sequence: TGCGCCAGCAGCCAAACAGGATCGTCTTTCTTT. Protein product: CASSQTGSSFF.

A word on this clonotype: A single base separates this from a much larger clone, so it may be a read error. The V and J genes are TRBV7-6 and TRBJ1-6; 12 bases agree with TRBD1. In germline, CDR1 is SGHVS, CDR2 FNYEAQ. The CDR3 runs to 17 residues. Trimming at V came to 5 bases and at J to 8 bases, leaving 10 bases not matched to a gene. As DNA, the CDR3 is TGTGCCAGCAGCGCGCCAGGGACAGGGGGCATTGATTCACCCCTCCACTTT. This sequence encodes CASSAPGTGGIDSPLHF.

This clonotype appeared many times. The chain joins TRBV12-3 or TRBV12-4 to TRBJ2-1, with 10 bases identical to TRBD1. Trimming removed 6 bases from V and 2 bases from J; junction bases left unmatched: 1. This CDR3 contains 14 residues. CDR3 residues: CASSDRGPYNEQFF. The CDR3, as DNA: TGTGCCAGCAGCGACAGGGGGCCCTACAATGAGCAGTTCTTC.

In its sample, this clonotype was seen many times. The J gene is TRBJ1-1, the V gene TRBV4-2; D gene ambiguous. V lost 4 bases and J lost 4, with 13 bases in between. The germline CDR1 and CDR2 sequences are LGHNA and YNFKEQ. The CDR3 is made up of 14 amino acids. The CDR3 protein is CASSPSGRFTEAFF. For the CDR3, the DNA is TGTGCCAGCAGCCCCTCCGGGCGCTTCACTGAAGCTTTCTTT.

The J gene is TRBJ2-7, the V gene TRBV5-3, with TRBD1 identical over 10 bases. TRBV5-3 is given ORF status, its function remaining uncertain. This CDR3 spans 14 amino acids. V gave up 8 bases and J gave up 3 bases; unmatched junction bases: 8. CDR3 residues: CASRTGDRGYEQYF. The CDR3 nucleotides read TGTGCCAGTAGGACAGGGGACAGGGGCTACGAGCAGTACTTC.